The next 19 T cell receptor beta chains were all read from a single sample in a study of cytomegalovirus exposure and HLA in healthy donors (dated by TCRdb to about 2017). Library method: the immunoSEQ multiplex PCR assay. For the multiplex PCR, a mixture combining 60 forward primers for TCR Vbeta segments and 13 reverse primers for TCR Jbeta segments was used. TCRdb mirrors the immuneACCESS table, restricted to in-frame sequences. Some clones are absent from its copies; in checked studies, under half trace to an unresolved V gene, and the reason for the others is unknown. The sample table contains fewer than 85,000 clones; only one count was recorded for less than 80% of them. The top ten clonotypes cover roughly 12% of the sample. Sequenced input: PBMCs. The origin of the receptors is a woman in her thirties or forties in good health and CMV-seropositive.

This clone was counted between two and nine times. The rearrangement links TRBV5-8 to TRBJ2-5, with TRBD2 matching over 8 bases. The ends lost 1 base at V and 1 base at J; junction bases unmatched: 6. In germline, CDR1 is SGHTS, CDR2 YDEGEE. The CDR3 consists of 16 residues. CDR3 residues: CASSLRGGLTQETQYF. In DNA form, the CDR3 reads TGTGCCAGCAGCTTGCGCGGGGGGCTTACCCAAGAGACCCAGTACTTC.

The gene calls are TRBV19 and TRBJ2-3; perhaps TRBD2 as D (5 bases). The CDR3 is 14 residues long. Looked up from germline, CDR1 is LNHDA and CDR2 is SQIVND (reference sequence). Trimming cost V 7 bases and J 4 bases, with 15 bases left between them. The CDR3 bases are TGTGCCAGTAACAGCGGTATGATGGCAGATACGCAGTATTTT. Protein sequence: CASNSGMMADTQYF.

The chain recombines TRBV7-8 with TRBJ2-7; 10 bases are shared with TRBD1. Germline lookup yields CDR1 SGHVS and CDR2 FQNEAQ. The CDR3 sequence is 18 residues long. With 2 bases clipped from V and 5 bases from J, the junction kept 15 bases outside the gene matches. In nucleotides, the CDR3 is TGTGCCAGCAGCTTAAACGCCGAGCGAGGGACAGGGGTGCACGAGCAGTACTTC. This encodes CASSLNAERGTGVHEQYF.

This chain uses TRBV19 with TRBJ1-5; TRBD1 is a possible D gene (5 bases). V was trimmed by 5 bases and J by 7 bases, leaving 15 bases between them. The germline gives CDR1 LNHDA, CDR2 SQIVND (reference sequence). There are 14 residues in the CDR3. CDR3 bases: TGTGCCAGTAGTCCGGGCAGGGTCGGCCAGCCCCAGCATTTT. It translates to CASSPGRVGQPQHF.

The chain recombines TRBV5-1 with TRBJ2-7, with TRBD2 as a possible D gene (6 bases). V lost 4 bases, J lost 2 bases, and 16 bases lay in between. There are 15 residues in the CDR3. Germline assignment: CDR1 SGHRS and CDR2 YFSETQ. The CDR3 coding sequence is TGCGCCAGCAGCGTCTCGGGGAGGTTCCCCTACGAGCAGTACTTC. It encodes CASSVSGRFPYEQYF.

A few counts support this clone. This chain joins TRBV6-6 and TRBJ1-2; TRBD1 matches 7 bases. The CDR3 is 13 residues long. The J segment lost 3 bases and the V segment lost 4 bases, leaving 2 bases of the junction unmatched. Germline CDR1 reads MNHNY; CDR2 reads SVGAGI (reference sequence). CDR3 loop: CASSSGTDYGYTF. The CDR3 nucleotides are TGTGCCAGCAGTTCCGGGACAGACTATGGCTACACCTTC.

This chain uses TRBV19 with TRBJ2-5; D perhaps matches TRBD1 (6 bases). Trimming shortened V by 8 bases and J by 4 bases, and 14 bases separated the two germline ends. The CDR3 spans 13 residues. The germline CDR1 and CDR2 sequences are LNHDA and SQIVND (reference sequence). The CDR3, as DNA: TGTGCCAGTCGGTCAGGGGCGGGAGAGACCCAGTACTTC. Its translation: CASRSGAGETQYF.

The rearrangement uses TRBV5-6 and TRBJ1-3; D not resolved. Trimming took 0 bases from V and 2 from J, leaving 6 bases between them. In germline, CDR1 is SGHDT, CDR2 YYEEEE. The CDR3 consists of 14 residues. CDR3 region: CASSLGAPGNTIYF. The CDR3 nucleotides are TGTGCCAGCAGCTTGGGCGCGCCTGGAAACACCATATATTTT.

This chain links TRBV5-1 with TRBJ2-3; D uncertain. Trimming cost V 4 bases and J 0 bases, with 3 bases left between them. The CDR3 length is 12 residues. The V gene's germline CDR1 is SGHRS and CDR2 YFSETQ. CDR3 loop: CASSPSTDTQYF. The DNA of the CDR3 is TGCGCCAGCAGCCCTAGCACAGATACGCAGTATTTT.

The rearrangement joins TRBV7-3 to TRBJ2-2, with 11 positions matching TRBD2. V dropped 4 bases and J dropped 4; count of bases not matched to a gene: 20. The CDR3 extends over 21 amino acids. Germline-derived CDR1 and CDR2 are SGHTA and FQGTGA. Here the CDR3 reads CASSSAYLRASGGPGTGELFF. DNA of the CDR3: TGTGCCAGCAGCTCCGCTTACCTGAGGGCTAGCGGGGGGCCGGGCACCGGGGAGCTGTTTTTT. Full variable domain (missing parts from reference TRBV7-3 and TRBJ2-2): GAGVSQTPSNKVTEKGKYVELRCDPISGHTALYWYRQSLGQGPEFLIYFQGTGAADDSGLPNDRFFAVRPEGSVSTLKIQRTERGDSAVYLCASSSAYLRASGGPGTGELFFGEGSRLTVL.

The chain has TRBV18 and TRBJ2-7, with D possibly being TRBD2 (6 bases). CDR3 length: 14 residues. Trimming pared 3 bases from V and 1 base from J, leaving 10 bases between. CDR1 and CDR2 from the germline V gene are KGHSH and LQKENI. In DNA form, the CDR3 reads TGTGCCAGCTCACCGTCGGGAGTTTCCTACGAGCAGTACTTC. Protein: CASSPSGVSYEQYF.

The chain carries TRBV5-6 and TRBJ2-7; D perhaps matches TRBD2 (5 bases). The CDR3 totals 15 residues. The germline CDR1 and CDR2 sequences are SGHDT and YYEEEE. V lost 1 base and J 2 bases, leaving 13 bases between the germline ends. The CDR3 loop is CASSLPARLTYEQYF. In DNA, the CDR3 is TGTGCCAGCAGCTTGCCTGCTAGACTAACCTACGAGCAGTACTTC. Variable domain in full (rest from reference TRBV5-6 and TRBJ2-7): DAGVTQSPTHLIKTRGQQVTLRCSPKSGHDTVSWYQQALGQGPQFIFQYYEEEERQRGNFPDRFSGHQFPNYSSELNVNALLLGDSALYLCASSLPARLTYEQYFGPGTRLTVT.

This chain uses TRBV2 with TRBJ1-5; 7 bases agree with TRBD1. Per germline, CDR1 SNHLY and CDR2 FYNNEI. The CDR3 has 13 residues. Unmatched junction bases numbered 8, after V lost 8 bases and J lost 7 bases. The CDR3 DNA follows: TGTGCCAGCTGTACAGGGGTCCAGCAGCCCCAGCATTTT. Protein sequence: CASCTGVQQPQHF.

The chain is built from TRBV19 and TRBJ1-2, with D possibly being TRBD1 (6 bases). Trimming removed 9 bases from V and 5 bases from J, with 16 bases in between. This CDR3 has 13 amino acids. Germline CDR1 reads LNHDA; CDR2 reads SQIVND (reference sequence). The CDR3 reads CASSAGGFYGYTF. CDR3 DNA sequence: TGTGCCAGCAGTGCGGGGGGCTTTTATGGCTACACCTTC.

The V gene is TRBV11-2, the J gene TRBJ2-5; D is unresolved. The J call may be mistaken, given a closer DNA end match to TRBJ2-7. The germline CDR1 and CDR2 sequences are SGHAT and FQNNGV. The CDR3 consists of 12 residues. The CDR3 here is CASSYQSYEQYF. CDR3 DNA sequence: TGTGCCAGCAGCTATCAATCCTACGAGCAGTACTTC.

The V call is TRBV11-2, the J call TRBJ1-6, with TRBD1 as a possible D gene (6 bases). Looked up from germline, CDR1 is SGHAT and CDR2 is FQNNGV. The germline V and J ends were trimmed by 6 bases and 8 bases, with 20 bases remaining between them. This CDR3 comprises 16 residues. The CDR3 loop is CASRTLLTGGDSPLHF. The CDR3 bases are TGTGCCAGCAGAACCCTTTTGACAGGAGGAGATTCACCCCTCCACTTT.

This clone was observed a few times. This sequence joins TRBV10-3 and TRBJ1-1, with D perhaps TRBD1 (6 bases). The CDR3 is 13 residues long. Germline V gives CDR1 ENHRY, CDR2 SYGVKD. The V end lost 2 bases, the J end lost 3 bases, and 7 bases lay between the germline ends. The CDR3 loop reads CAISENRDTEAFF. In nucleotides, the CDR3 is TGTGCCATCAGTGAGAACAGGGACACTGAAGCTTTCTTT.

There are a few counts of this clone. This chain uses TRBV11-3 with TRBJ2-7; 7 bases align to TRBD1. Germline loops: CDR1 SGHNT, CDR2 YENEEA. The CDR3 contains 14 residues. Germline trimming cut 1 base from V and 3 bases from J; bases unmatched to any gene: 3. CDR3 DNA: TGTGCCAGCAGCTTAGGGGCAGGGGGCTACGAGCAGTACTTC. Encoded protein: CASSLGAGGYEQYF.

CDR3 sequence reads: CASSSKPDYGYTF. In DNA form, the CDR3 reads TGTGCCAGCAGTTCTAAACCCGACTATGGCTACACCTTC. The chain links TRBV2 to TRBJ1-2; D is unclear. This CDR3 comprises 13 residues. From germline, CDR1 is SNHLY and CDR2 FYNNEI. V lost 5 bases and J lost 3, with 10 bases in between.